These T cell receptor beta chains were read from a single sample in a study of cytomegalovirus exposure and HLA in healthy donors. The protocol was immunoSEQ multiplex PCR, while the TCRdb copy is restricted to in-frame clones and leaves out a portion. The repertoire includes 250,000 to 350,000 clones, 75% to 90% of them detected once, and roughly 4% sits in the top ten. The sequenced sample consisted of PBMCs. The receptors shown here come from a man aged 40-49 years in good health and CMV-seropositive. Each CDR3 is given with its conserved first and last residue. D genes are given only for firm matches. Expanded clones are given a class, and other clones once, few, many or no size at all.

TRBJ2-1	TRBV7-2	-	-	TGTGCCAGCACCCCGCGAGGGCTAAGCAATGAGCAGTTCTTC	CASTPRGLSNEQFF
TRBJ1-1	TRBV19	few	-	TGTGCCAGTAGTACAGGGAACACTGAAGCTTTCTTT	CASSTGNTEAFF
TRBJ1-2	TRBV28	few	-	TGTGCCAGCAGTTCGAGCTATGGCTACACCTTC	CASSSSYGYTF
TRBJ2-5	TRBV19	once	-	TGTGCCAGTAGCGATTCCAGGGAGACCCAGTACTTC	CASSDSRETQYF
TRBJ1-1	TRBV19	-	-	TGTGCCAGTAGTATTGAACAAGGGGGGAACACTGAAGCTTTCTTT	CASSIEQGGNTEAFF
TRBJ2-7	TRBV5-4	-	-	TGTGCCAGCAGCTGGGAGACGGGCACCTACGAGCAGTACTTC	CASSWETGTYEQYF
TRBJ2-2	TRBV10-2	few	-	TGCGCCATCATCGGGGCCGGGGAGCTGTTTTTT	CAIIGAGELFF
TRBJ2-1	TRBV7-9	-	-	TGTGCCAGCAGCCCTTCTGGGGAGAGCTCCTACAATGAGCAGTTCTTC	CASSPSGESSYNEQFF
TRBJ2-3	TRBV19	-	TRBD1	TGTGCCAGTAGTATGGGGACAGACCTGTTTGAAGGCACAGATACGCAGTATTTT	CASSMGTDLFEGTDTQYF
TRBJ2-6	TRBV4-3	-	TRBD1	TGCGCCAGCAGCCAAGATAGGACAGGGACCACCTCTGGGGCCAACGTCCTGACTTTC	CASSQDRTGTTSGANVLTF
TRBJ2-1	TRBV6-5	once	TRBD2	TGTGCCAGCAGTTACTCCCTAGCGGGAGTGAGCGGTGAGCAGTTCTTC	CASSYSLAGVSGEQFF
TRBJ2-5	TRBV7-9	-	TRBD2	TGTGCCAGCAGCTCTGGACTAGGAGAGACCCAGTACTTC	CASSSGLGETQYF
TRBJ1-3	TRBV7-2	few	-	TGTGCCAGCAGCTTAGACAGCTCTGGAAACACCATATATTTT	CASSLDSSGNTIYF
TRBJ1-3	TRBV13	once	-	TGTGCCAGCAGCCTAAGGGGTAACACCATATATTTT	CASSLRGNTIYF
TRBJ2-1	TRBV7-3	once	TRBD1	TGTGCCAGCAGCTTATTGGCGGACAGGGGTGCTTCCCGGGAGAATGAGCAGTTCTTC	CASSLLADRGASRENEQFF
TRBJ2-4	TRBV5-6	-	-	TGTGCCAGCAGCCCCCCCCGGGCCAAAAACATTCAGTACTTC	CASSPPRAKNIQYF
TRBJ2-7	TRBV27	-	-	TGTGCCAGCAGTTTCCGCAGGGGGGAGTACGAGCAGTACTTC	CASSFRRGEYEQYF
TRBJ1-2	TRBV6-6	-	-	TGTGCCAGCAGTTACTCTTCCGACTTGGAGGGCTACACCTTC	CASSYSSDLEGYTF
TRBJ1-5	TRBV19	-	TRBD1	TGTGCCAGTAGTGTAGACAGGGGCCATAGCAATCAGCCCCAGCATTTT	CASSVDRGHSNQPQHF
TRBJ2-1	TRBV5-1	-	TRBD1	TGCGCCAGCAGCCCGGGACAGCCATACAATGAGCAGTTCTTC	CASSPGQPYNEQFF
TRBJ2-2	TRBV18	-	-	TGTGCCAGCTCACCACCCGGGACCGGGGAGCTGTTTTTT	CASSPPGTGELFF
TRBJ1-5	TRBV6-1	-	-	TGTGCCAGCAAGGTTTCAGGTAATCAGCCCCAGCATTTT	CASKVSGNQPQHF
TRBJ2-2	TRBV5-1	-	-	TGCGCCAGCAGCTTAGGGAGCCGAAACACCGGGGAGCTGTTTTTT	CASSLGSRNTGELFF
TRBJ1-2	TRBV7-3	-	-	TGTGCCAGCAGCCCTGGGGGGTCCATATCTAACTATGGCTACACCTTC	CASSPGGSISNYGYTF
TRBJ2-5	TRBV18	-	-	TGTGCCAGCTCCAGGGGCCCCACCGGAGAGACCCAGTACTTC	CASSRGPTGETQYF
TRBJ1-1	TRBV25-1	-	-	TGTGCCAGCAGTGATATTGGAGACACTGAAGCTTTCTTT	CASSDIGDTEAFF
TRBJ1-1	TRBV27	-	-	TGTGCCAGCAGTACCCAGGGGATTTGGAACACTGAAGCTTTCTTT	CASSTQGIWNTEAFF
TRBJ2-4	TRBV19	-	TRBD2	TGTGCCAGTAGTGCCCGACTAGCGGGATGGGGTGAGACCAAAAACATTCAGTACTTC	CASSARLAGWGETKNIQYF
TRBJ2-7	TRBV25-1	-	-	TGTGCCAGCAGTGAATACGGGGACTCCTACGAGCAGTACTTC	CASSEYGDSYEQYF
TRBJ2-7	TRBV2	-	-	TGTGCCAGCCTCCCGGGTCCCTCTTACTACGAGCAGTACTTC	CASLPGPSYYEQYF
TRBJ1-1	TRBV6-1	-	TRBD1	TGTGCCAGCAGTTGGGACAGTGGAACTGAAGCTTTCTTT	CASSWDSGTEAFF
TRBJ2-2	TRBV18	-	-	TGTGCCAGCTCACCACTCGGGGTCAGAAACACCGGGGAGCTGTTTTTT	CASSPLGVRNTGELFF
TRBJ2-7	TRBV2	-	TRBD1	TGTGCCAGCAGTCGGACAGGGGCCTCCTCCTACGAGCAGTACTTC	CASSRTGASSYEQYF
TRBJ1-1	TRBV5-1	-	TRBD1	TGCGCCAGCAGCGGGGCACAGGGGGCGCGCGCTGAAGCTTTCTTT	CASSGAQGARAEAFF
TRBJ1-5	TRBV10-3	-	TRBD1	TGTGCCATCAGCCCAACAGGGGGCGAGAATCAGCCCCAGCATTTT	CAISPTGGENQPQHF
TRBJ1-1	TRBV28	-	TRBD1	TGTGCCAGCAGTCCTGCCGGGACAGGGGGGTACACTGAAGCTTTCTTT	CASSPAGTGGYTEAFF
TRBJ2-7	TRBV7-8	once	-	TGTGCCAGCACCACCCGGGACTTAAACTACGAGCAGTACTTC	CASTTRDLNYEQYF
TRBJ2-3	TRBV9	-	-	TGTGCCAGCAGCGCAAGACTACGGACAGATACGCAGTATTTT	CASSARLRTDTQYF
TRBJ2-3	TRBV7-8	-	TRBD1	TGTGCCAGCAGCGAGCGGACAGGGGGCAGGGCAGATACGCAGTATTTT	CASSERTGGRADTQYF
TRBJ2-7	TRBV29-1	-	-	TGCAGCGTTGGATACGGGTTAAGCTCCTACGAGCAGTACTTC	CSVGYGLSSYEQYF
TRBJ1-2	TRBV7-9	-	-	TGTGCCAGCAGCTTCGTACAGGGAGAAAACTATGGCTACACCTTC	CASSFVQGENYGYTF
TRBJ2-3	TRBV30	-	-	TGTGCCTGGAGTGTAGGGGCAGGGGACACAGATACGCAGTATTTT	CAWSVGAGDTDTQYF
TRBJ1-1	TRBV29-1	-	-	TGCAGCGTTTTCAGAAGTGGGAGACGGCATACGAACACTGAAGCTTTCTTT	CSVFRSGRRHTNTEAFF
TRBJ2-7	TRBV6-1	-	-	TGTGCCGGCCGCGCAGGAAGCGAGCAGTACTTC	CAGRAGSEQYF
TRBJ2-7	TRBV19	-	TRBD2	TGTGCCAGTAGTATGGTAGCGGGAGGGCCCATGGAGCAGTACTTC	CASSMVAGGPMEQYF
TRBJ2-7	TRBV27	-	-	TGTGCCAGCAGTTTCCGACAGTACCACGAGCAGTACTTC	CASSFRQYHEQYF
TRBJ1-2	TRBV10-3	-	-	TGTGCCATCAGTTTGACAGGAGCTAACTATGGCTACACCTTC	CAISLTGANYGYTF
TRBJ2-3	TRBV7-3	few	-	TGTGCCAGCAGCCATGGGACACTCACAGATACGCAGTATTTT	CASSHGTLTDTQYF
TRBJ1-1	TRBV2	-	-	TGTGCCAGCAGTGAACGGAGGTACACTGAAGCTTTCTTT	CASSERRYTEAFF
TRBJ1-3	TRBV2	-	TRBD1	TGTGCCAGCAGTGAGTGGGCACAGGGGGACCGCTCTGGAAACACCATATATTTT	CASSEWAQGDRSGNTIYF
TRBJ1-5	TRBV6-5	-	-	TGTGCCAGCAGTTACTTGGGGGGGAATCAGCCCCAGCATTTT	CASSYLGGNQPQHF
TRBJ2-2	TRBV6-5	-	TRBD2	TGTGCCAGCAATTTATTAGCGGGCACCGGGGAGCTGTTTTTT	CASNLLAGTGELFF
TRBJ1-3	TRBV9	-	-	TGTGCCAGCAGCGTAGCAGGGGACGGAAACACCATATATTTT	CASSVAGDGNTIYF
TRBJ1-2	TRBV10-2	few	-	TGCGCCAGCAGTGAGAACAGCAATGGCTACACCTTC	CASSENSNGYTF
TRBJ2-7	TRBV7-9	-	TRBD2	TGTGCCAGCAGCTGGACTAGCGGGAGCCCCTACGAGCAGTACTTC	CASSWTSGSPYEQYF